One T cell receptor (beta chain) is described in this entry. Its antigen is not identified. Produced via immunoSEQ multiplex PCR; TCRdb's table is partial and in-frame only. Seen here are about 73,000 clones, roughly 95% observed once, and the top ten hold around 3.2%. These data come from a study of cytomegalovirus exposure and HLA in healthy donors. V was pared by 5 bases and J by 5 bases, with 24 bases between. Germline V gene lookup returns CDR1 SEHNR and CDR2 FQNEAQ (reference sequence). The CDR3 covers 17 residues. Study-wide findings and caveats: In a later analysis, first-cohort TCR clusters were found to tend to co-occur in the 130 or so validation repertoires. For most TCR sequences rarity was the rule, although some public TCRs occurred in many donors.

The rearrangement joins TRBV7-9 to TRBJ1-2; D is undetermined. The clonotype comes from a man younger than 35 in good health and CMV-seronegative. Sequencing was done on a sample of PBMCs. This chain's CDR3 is CASSHTEGSTPTYGYTF. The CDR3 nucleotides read TGTGCCAGCAGCCATACAGAGGGTTCTACCCCCACTTATGGCTACACCTTC.